This T cell receptor beta chain derives from a study of blood T cell repertoires in COVID-19. Study-level background: The samples span acute and convalescent COVID-19 from the United States, Italy and Spain. In each case, the material was cDNA or gDNA derived from T cells, B-cell-depleted T cells, or PBMCs.

This clone was counted once. V dropped 0 bases and J dropped 1 base, with 9 bases sitting between them. CDR1 and CDR2 from the germline V gene are KGHSH and LQKENI. The CDR3 spans 15 residues. Original data processing: Amplification of reference gene primers provided the estimated nucleated cell counts. Assay used: immunoSEQ multiplex PCR; TCRdb lists only in-frame clones, some missing. D and trimming were read from the DNA, whereas the V and J calls and clone size are those reported in that table. The profile shows 200,000 to 250,000 clones, around 86% of them singletons. V gene TRBV18 combines with J gene TRBJ1-1; D gene unclear. Sequenced sample: peripheral blood. The source of this sequence is a man in his 60s with acute or convalescent COVID-19. Here the CDR3 DNA reads TGTGCCAGCTCACCACCAAAAGAGCCGAACACTGAAGCTTTCTTT. Protein sequence: CASSPPKEPNTEAFF.